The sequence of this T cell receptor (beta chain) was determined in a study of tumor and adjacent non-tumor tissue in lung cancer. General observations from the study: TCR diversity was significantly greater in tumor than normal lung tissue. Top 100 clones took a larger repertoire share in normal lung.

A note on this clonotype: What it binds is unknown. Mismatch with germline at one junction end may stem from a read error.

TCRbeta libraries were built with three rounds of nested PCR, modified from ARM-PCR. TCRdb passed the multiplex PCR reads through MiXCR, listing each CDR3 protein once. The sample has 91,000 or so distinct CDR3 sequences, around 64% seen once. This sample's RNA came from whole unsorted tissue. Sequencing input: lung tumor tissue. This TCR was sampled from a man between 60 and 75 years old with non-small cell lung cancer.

The CDR3 nucleotides read TGTGCCAGCACCTCGGGGGCCAATGTCCTGACTTTC. Its protein is CASTSGANVLTF. The V gene is TRBV11-2, the J gene TRBJ2-6; D is perhaps TRBD1 or TRBD2 (6 bases each). Germline V gives CDR1 SGHAT, CDR2 FQNNGV. The CDR3 is made up of 12 amino acids. Together with reference TRBV11-2 and TRBJ2-6, the CDR3 gives the full variable domain: EAGVAQSPRYKIIEKRQSVAFWCNPISGHATLYWYQQILGQGPKLLIQFQNNGVVDDSQLPKDRFSAERLKGVDSTLKIQPAKLEDSAVYLCASTSGANVLTFGAGSRLTVL.